One sample yielded the 11 T cell receptor beta chains listed below, sequenced in a study of response to subunit inactivated influenza vaccine. TCRdb re-called the RT-PCR reads with MiXCR, one entry per CDR3 protein. Here the sample spans around 530,000 distinct CDR3 sequences, about 10% being singletons. The sample here was PBMCs from blood, taken on the day of vaccination. These receptors came from a middle-aged man who received an inactivated influenza vaccine.

This clonotype turned up a few times. The rearrangement uses TRBV30 and TRBJ1-1; tentatively, D is TRBD1 (5 bases). Germline loops: CDR1 GTSNPN, CDR2 SVGIG (reference sequence). The CDR3 is 14 amino acids. Deletions cut 0 bases from V and 6 bases from J, with 14 bases between. This CDR3 is CAWSVNRGRPEAFF. The CDR3 bases are TGTGCCTGGAGTGTAAATAGGGGCAGACCTGAAGCTTTCTTT.

This clonotype was seen only a few times. The chain employs TRBV28 and TRBJ2-3, with D perhaps matching TRBD1 (6 bases). Trimming left V 8 bases short and J 4 bases short, with 16 bases between. Germline-derived CDR1 and CDR2 are MDHEN and SYDVKM. This CDR3 spans 14 amino acids. The CDR3 nucleotides read TGTGCCAGCGGGGTGACAGGCTCGCCAGATACGCAGTATTTT. This gives the protein CASGVTGSPDTQYF.

The table lists this clonotype with a few counts. The genes are TRBV20-1 and TRBJ2-7; TRBD2 agrees at 10 bases. The CDR3 has 15 residues. Germline V gene lookup returns CDR1 DFQATT and CDR2 SNEGSKA (reference sequence). The ends lost 2 bases at V and 3 bases at J; junction bases unmatched: 7. The CDR3 protein is CSARPSGRADYEQYF. The DNA for the CDR3 is TGCAGTGCTAGACCAAGCGGGAGGGCCGACTACGAGCAGTACTTC.

This clonotype has just a few counts. The chain combines TRBV11-2 with TRBJ2-5, with D tentatively TRBD2 (6 bases). Deletions cut 1 base from V and 7 bases from J, with 16 bases between. Per germline, CDR1 SGHAT and CDR2 FQNNGV. The CDR3 extends over 15 amino acids. The CDR3 spells CASSLGGVTGWTQYF. The CDR3 DNA sequence: TGTGCCAGCAGCTTAGGGGGGGTAACCGGTTGGACCCAGTACTTC.

This clonotype has just a few counts. The chain employs TRBV7-9 and TRBJ1-1, with 8 bases matching TRBD1. The CDR3 is 17 residues long. Per the germline V gene, CDR1 is SEHNR and CDR2 is FQNEAQ (reference sequence). V trimming: 3 bases; J trimming: 4 bases; junction bases outside the gene matches: 13. CDR3 nucleotides: TGTGCCAGCAGCTTCTTGGGGTCCAGGGGGCTGATCACTGAAGCTTTCTTT. This codes for CASSFLGSRGLITEAFF. Together with reference TRBV7-9 and TRBJ1-1, the CDR3 gives the full variable domain: DTGVSQNPRHKITKRGQNVTFRCDPISEHNRLYWYRQTLGQGPEFLTYFQNEAQLEKSRLLSDRFSAERPKGSFSTLEIQRTEQGDSAMYLCASSFLGSRGLITEAFFGQGTRLTVV.

The rearrangement joins TRBV7-2 to TRBJ2-5, with a possible D match to TRBD2 (6 bases). Germline lookup yields CDR1 SGHTA and CDR2 FQGNSA. V lost 6 bases and J lost 9, with 26 bases in between. The CDR3 extends over 16 amino acids. As DNA, the CDR3 is TGTGCCAGCAGACCCGACCGACTGGGCGGGATAGGGGCCCAGTACTTC. Its translation is CASRPDRLGGIGAQYF.

The V and J genes are TRBV7-9 and TRBJ2-7; D call uncertain. CDR1 and CDR2 from the germline V gene are SEHNR and FQNEAQ (reference sequence). V lost 6 bases and J 3 bases, leaving 12 bases between the germline ends. There are 13 residues in the CDR3. The CDR3 reads CASSKGFNYEQYF. CDR3 DNA: TGTGCCAGCAGTAAGGGTTTCAACTACGAGCAGTACTTC.

The table lists this clonotype with a count of one. At one end the junction does not follow the germline gene, possibly because of a read error. The chain has TRBV4-3 and TRBJ2-1, with TRBD2 as a possible D gene (6 bases). CDR1 and CDR2 from the germline V gene are LGHNA and YSLEER. The CDR3 is 16 residues long. The CDR3 DNA follows: TGCGCCAGAAGCCACGTACTAGCAAAGTCGTTGAATGAGCAGTTCTTC. Translated, it gives CARSHVLAKSLNEQFF.

This chain uses TRBV11-2 with TRBJ2-7, with a possible D match to TRBD2 (6 bases). The germline V and J ends were trimmed by 2 bases and 3 bases, with 8 bases remaining between them. The length of the CDR3 is 13 residues. Germline V CDR1 and CDR2: SGHAT, FQNNGV. CDR3 in DNA: TGTGCCAGCAGCTTACGGGAGTTCTACGAGCAGTACTTC. Its translation: CASSLREFYEQYF.

Only a few counts were recorded for this clonotype. The J gene is TRBJ2-5, the V gene TRBV11-3; 9 bases are a match to TRBD1. Trimming at V came to 7 bases and at J to 0 bases, leaving 3 bases not matched to a gene. The CDR3 loop spans 14 amino acids. In germline, CDR1 is SGHNT, CDR2 YENEEA. The CDR3 loop is CASNRDRDQETQYF. The CDR3 nucleotides read TGTGCCAGCAACCGGGACAGGGACCAAGAGACCCAGTACTTC.

This clonotype turned up a few times. This chain uses TRBV11-2 with TRBJ2-3, with 8 bases matching TRBD1. The CDR3 is 15 residues long. CDR1 and CDR2 from the germline V gene are SGHAT and FQNNGV. Trimming took 5 bases from V and 4 from J; bases not matched to a gene: 8. CDR3 in DNA: TGTGCCAGCAGCGGGCTCGGACAGGGCGCAGATACGCAGTATTTT. It encodes CASSGLGQGADTQYF. The full variable domain, with the rest looked up from reference TRBV11-2 and TRBJ2-3, is EAGVAQSPRYKIIEKRQSVAFWCNPISGHATLYWYQQILGQGPKLLIQFQNNGVVDDSQLPKDRFSAERLKGVDSTLKIQPAKLEDSAVYLCASSGLGQGADTQYFGPGTRLTVL.